These 13 T cell receptor beta chains originate from one sample sequenced in a study of identical twins (dated by TCRdb to 2016 to 2017). The method behind the library was 5' RACE. The run used an Illumina HiSeq 2000. TCRdb itself trimmed the public reads at Q25 with fastp, ran MiXCR and retained productive beta chains. Every distinct CDR3 protein forms one entry, paired with its most common genes and DNA. Counted in this sample were 350,000 or so distinct CDR3 sequences; approximately 8.8% of them appeared once. Approximately 9.3% of the sample belongs to the ten largest clones. The sample taken for sequencing was naive T cells sorted from blood. The sample's cell subset or site label is to be understood as: cells isolated with a human naive T-cell isolation kit. The receptors here all came from a woman between 50 and 59 years old in good health.

Ten or more counts support this clonotype. The V gene is TRBV21-1, the J gene TRBJ1-5. TRBV21-1 is assigned pseudogene status. The length of the CDR3 is 15 residues. Here the CDR3 reads CASTHSNHSNQPQHF. CDR3 sequence (DNA): TGTGCCAGCACCCACAGCAATCATAGCAATCAGCCCCAGCATTTT.

There are many counts of this clonotype. This chain connects TRBV2 to TRBJ2-7, with D hard to call. Germline CDR1 and CDR2: SNHLY and FYNNEI. The CDR3 consists of 13 residues. With 7 bases removed from V and 1 base from J, the gap between germline ends came to 11 bases. The CDR3 loop reads CASNYDKSYEQYF. For the CDR3, the DNA is TGTGCCAGCAACTATGACAAATCCTACGAGCAGTACTTC.

The sample holds a few counts of this clonotype. V and J are TRBV4-1 and TRBJ1-2; TRBD1 matches 9 bases. Germline V CDR1 and CDR2: MGHRA, YSYEKL. The CDR3 extends over 16 amino acids. The trim removed 0 bases at V and 6 bases at J, leaving 8 bases unmatched. The CDR3 DNA sequence: TGCGCCAGCAGCCAAGATCACGACAGGGGGTCTCATGGCTACACCTTC. It translates to CASSQDHDRGSHGYTF.

This clonotype was detected a few times. V usage is TRBV20-1 and J usage is TRBJ2-5, with 7 bases matching TRBD1. V shed 0 bases and J 1 base; nucleotides not matched to a gene: 2. Germline values: CDR1 DFQATT, CDR2 SNEGSKA (reference sequence). The CDR3 consists of 14 residues. CDR3 region: CSARDPGGQETQYF. The CDR3, as DNA: TGCAGTGCTAGAGATCCAGGGGGCCAAGAGACCCAGTACTTC.

This clonotype was detected only a few times. V usage is TRBV27 and J usage is TRBJ1-1; no firm D call. Trimming shortened V by 3 bases and J by 4 bases, and 6 bases separated the two germline ends. The CDR3 is 12 amino acids. Looked up from germline, CDR1 is MNHEY and CDR2 is SMNVEV (reference sequence). Here the CDR3 DNA reads TGTGCCAGCAGTTTCGTCGGCACTGAAGCTTTCTTT. As protein: CASSFVGTEAFF.

The rearrangement uses TRBV29-1 and TRBJ1-1, with 7 bases matching TRBD1. The V and J ends lost 6 bases and 4 bases, in that order; junction bases with no gene match: 8. This CDR3 comprises 13 residues. Looked up from germline, CDR1 is SQVTM and CDR2 is ANQGSEA. CDR3 in DNA: TGCAGCGTGGCCGGGACAGTTTTCACTGAAGCTTTCTTT. Its translation: CSVAGTVFTEAFF.

In this sample, this clonotype turned up a few times. The chain is built from TRBV29-1 and TRBJ2-2; D perhaps matches TRBD1 (5 bases). This CDR3 is 13 amino acids long. With 6 bases removed from V and 5 bases from J, the gap between germline ends came to 13 bases. Germline CDR1 and CDR2: SQVTM and ANQGSEA. The CDR3 coding sequence is TGCAGCGTGGGGCCCCCTCGGACCGGGGAGCTGTTTTTT. Translated: CSVGPPRTGELFF.

The chain joins TRBV5-1 to TRBJ2-1, with D perhaps TRBD1 (6 bases). The germline gives CDR1 SGHRS, CDR2 YFSETQ. The germline V and J ends were trimmed by 0 bases and 0 bases, with 10 bases remaining between them. This CDR3 is 16 amino acids long. The CDR3 DNA reads TGCGCCAGCAGCTTGGTACAGGGTAGCTCCTACAATGAGCAGTTCTTC. This gives the protein CASSLVQGSSYNEQFF. The complete variable domain, with remaining parts taken from reference TRBV5-1 and TRBJ2-1, reads KAGVTQTPRYLIKTRGQQVTLSCSPISGHRSVSWYQQTPGQGLQFLFEYFSETQRNKGNFPGRFSGRQFSNSRSEMNVSTLELGDSALYLCASSLVQGSSYNEQFFGPGTRLTVL.

A few counts support this clonotype. The chain links TRBV29-1 to TRBJ2-3; TRBD2 agrees at 7 bases. The V segment lost 1 base and the J segment 4 bases; nucleotides outside the gene matches: 8. This CDR3 spans 15 amino acids. Germline V gene lookup returns CDR1 SQVTM and CDR2 ANQGSEA. The DNA for the CDR3 is TGCAGCGTTGAAGTGGGGCGGGGAGGGGCAGATACGCAGTATTTT. Translating gives CSVEVGRGGADTQYF.

The chain couples TRBV10-3 to TRBJ2-7, with 10 bases lining up with TRBD2. Trimming cost V 8 bases and J 2 bases; bases outside gene matches: 6. The CDR3 has 14 amino acids. Germline V gene data show CDR1 as ENHRY and CDR2 as SYGVKD. DNA of the CDR3: TGTGCCATCCGGGACACTAGCGGGACCTACGAGCAGTACTTC. It translates to CAIRDTSGTYEQYF.

This clonotype was seen a handful of times. The rearrangement uses TRBV4-2 and TRBJ2-5, with TRBD2 as a possible D gene (7 bases). The CDR3 loop spans 14 amino acids. Trimming stripped 5 bases from V and 5 bases from J, with 15 bases between. Germline-derived CDR1 and CDR2 are LGHNA and YNFKEQ. CDR3: CASSSWGGEETQYF. The CDR3 nucleotides are TGTGCCAGCAGCTCATGGGGGGGCGAGGAGACCCAGTACTTC.

This chain uses TRBV4-1 with TRBJ1-4, with D tentatively TRBD1 (6 bases). Germline V gene lookup returns CDR1 MGHRA and CDR2 YSYEKL. There are 16 residues in the CDR3. Trimming took 3 bases from V and 3 from J, leaving 14 bases between them. The CDR3 sequence is CASSHASGGPNEKLFF. CDR3 nucleotides: TGCGCCAGCAGCCATGCTTCGGGGGGCCCTAATGAAAAACTGTTTTTT.

Many counts were recorded for this clonotype. The V and J genes are TRBV9 and TRBJ2-1; D remains unclear. CDR3 size: 14 residues. Deletions cut 0 bases from V and 5 bases from J, with 9 bases between. Germline CDR1 is SGDLS and CDR2 is YYNGEE. CDR3 sequence (DNA): TGTGCCAGCAGCGTAGCCTACAGAAACAATGAGCAGTTCTTC. This encodes CASSVAYRNNEQFF.